This is a list of T cell receptor beta chains from one sample in a study of cytomegalovirus exposure and HLA in healthy donors. Sequencing used immunoSEQ multiplex PCR; TCRdb keeps in-frame clones, though not all of them. The sample lists 190,000 or so clones; 80% were seen once. Sequencing was performed on PBMCs. The origin of the receptors is a boy younger than 18 in good health and CMV-seronegative. Each CDR3 is given with its conserved first and last residue. Each record gives: J gene, D gene, clone size, V gene, CDR3 protein, CDR3 DNA. D genes are given only for firm matches. The size of a clone is reported for some rows only, either as once, few or many, or as a class for expanded clones.

J: TRBJ1-1; D: .; size: once; V: TRBV6-5; CDR3: CASSKGQSNTEAFF; DNA: TGTGCCAGCAGTAAAGGACAGTCGAACACTGAAGCTTTCTTT
J: TRBJ1-2; D: TRBD1; size: .; V: TRBV11-3; CDR3: CASKNRDSVGSYTF; DNA: TGTGCCAGCAAGAACCGGGACAGCGTAGGGAGCTACACCTTC
J: TRBJ2-3; D: .; size: .; V: TRBV13; CDR3: CASSLVRETLGTQYF; DNA: TGTGCCAGCAGCTTAGTGCGGGAAACTCTGGGAACGCAGTATTTT
J: TRBJ2-3; D: TRBD1; size: once; V: TRBV11-3; CDR3: CASSRTPGTGTTDTQYF; DNA: TGTGCCAGCAGCCGAACCCCCGGGACAGGGACAACAGATACGCAGTATTTT
J: TRBJ2-6; D: TRBD2; size: .; V: TRBV2; CDR3: CAGTSGRLGANVLTF; DNA: TGTGCCGGAACTAGCGGGAGGCTTGGGGCCAACGTCCTGACTTTC
J: TRBJ2-1; D: .; size: .; V: TRBV7-8; CDR3: CASSRYSASNDEQFF; DNA: TGTGCCAGCAGCCGCTACTCCGCGTCGAACGATGAGCAGTTCTTC
J: TRBJ1-1; D: .; size: few; V: TRBV21-1; CDR3: CASSRTENTEAFF; DNA: TGTGCCAGCAGCAGAACAGAAAACACTGAAGCTTTCTTT
J: TRBJ1-1; D: .; size: .; V: TRBV27; CDR3: CASTGYTEAFF; DNA: TGTGCCAGCACGGGGTACACTGAAGCTTTCTTT
J: TRBJ1-5; D: TRBD1; size: .; V: TRBV4-2; CDR3: CASSQVTFSQGADNQPQHF; DNA: TGTGCCAGCAGCCAAGTAACATTTTCACAGGGGGCTGACAATCAGCCCCAGCATTTT
J: TRBJ1-4; D: .; size: .; V: TRBV30; CDR3: CAWSVGRVRGSEKLFF; DNA: TGTGCCTGGAGTGTAGGAAGGGTTCGGGGGAGTGAAAAACTGTTTTTT
J: TRBJ2-7; D: TRBD1; size: .; V: TRBV7-2; CDR3: CASSLFRDRGYPREQYF; DNA: TGTGCCAGCAGCTTATTCCGGGACAGGGGTTACCCTCGCGAGCAGTACTTC
J: TRBJ1-3; D: TRBD1; size: .; V: TRBV7-9; CDR3: CSSSREPTGARGNTIYF; DNA: TGTTCCAGCAGCCGCGAACCGACAGGGGCCCGCGGAAACACCATATATTTT
J: TRBJ1-1; D: TRBD1; size: .; V: TRBV5-1; CDR3: CASSLRGHTEAFF; DNA: TGCGCCAGCAGCTTGAGGGGGCACACTGAAGCTTTCTTT
J: TRBJ2-3; D: .; size: .; V: TRBV5-8; CDR3: CASSRWTGMGDTQYF; DNA: TGTGCCAGCAGCCGGTGGACTGGAATGGGAGATACGCAGTATTTT
J: TRBJ2-1; D: .; size: .; V: TRBV5-4; CDR3: CASSLELARGEQFF; DNA: TGTGCCAGCAGCTTGGAACTTGCTCGGGGGGAGCAGTTCTTC
J: TRBJ2-7; D: .; size: .; V: TRBV2; CDR3: CASRSEGDLYEQYF; DNA: TGTGCCAGCAGAAGTGAGGGGGACCTCTACGAGCAGTACTTC
J: TRBJ2-1; D: .; size: few; V: TRBV11-3; CDR3: CASTQGSGNEQFF; DNA: TGTGCCAGCACCCAGGGGTCGGGGAATGAGCAGTTCTTC
J: TRBJ1-2; D: TRBD1; size: once; V: TRBV6-1; CDR3: CASGERTGQSYGYTF; DNA: TGTGCCAGCGGCGAACGGACAGGGCAGAGCTATGGCTACACCTTC
J: TRBJ1-1; D: .; size: .; V: TRBV6-1; CDR3: CASSGTLNTEAFF; DNA: TGTGCCAGCAGTGGTACATTGAACACTGAAGCTTTCTTT
J: TRBJ1-6; D: TRBD1; size: .; V: TRBV11-3; CDR3: CASSLDWTGVNSPLHF; DNA: TGTGCCAGCAGCTTAGATTGGACAGGAGTCAATTCACCCCTCCACTTT
J: TRBJ1-2; D: .; size: once; V: TRBV5-4; CDR3: CASRPGGPSYGYTF; DNA: TGTGCCAGCAGGCCCGGCGGCCCTTCCTATGGCTACACCTTC
J: TRBJ1-1; D: TRBD1; size: .; V: TRBV15; CDR3: CATSIDRGLVDTEAFF; DNA: TGTGCCACCAGCATAGACAGGGGGCTTGTGGACACTGAAGCTTTCTTT
J: TRBJ1-2; D: TRBD1; size: .; V: TRBV5-6; CDR3: CASRKKGGTNYGYTF; DNA: TGTGCCAGCAGGAAAAAAGGGGGCACTAACTATGGCTACACCTTC
J: TRBJ1-2; D: TRBD1; size: .; V: TRBV5-4; CDR3: CASSLTGTGTHGYTF; DNA: TGTGCCAGCAGCTTGACCGGGACAGGGACCCATGGCTACACCTTC
J: TRBJ1-3; D: .; size: .; V: TRBV30; CDR3: CAWMLTGSGNTIYF; DNA: TGTGCCTGGATGCTTACAGGGTCTGGAAACACCATATATTTT
J: TRBJ1-2; D: .; size: .; V: TRBV11-2; CDR3: CASSSLWGNREHGYTF; DNA: TGTGCCAGCAGCTCGTTATGGGGGAACCGGGAGCATGGCTACACCTTC
J: TRBJ1-1; D: .; size: .; V: TRBV25-1; CDR3: CASSVNSGQEAFF; DNA: TGTGCCAGCAGTGTAAACAGTGGCCAGGAAGCTTTCTTT
J: TRBJ2-3; D: .; size: .; V: TRBV6-6; CDR3: CASSYSRDTQYF; DNA: TGTGCCAGCAGTTACTCGAGGGATACGCAGTATTTT